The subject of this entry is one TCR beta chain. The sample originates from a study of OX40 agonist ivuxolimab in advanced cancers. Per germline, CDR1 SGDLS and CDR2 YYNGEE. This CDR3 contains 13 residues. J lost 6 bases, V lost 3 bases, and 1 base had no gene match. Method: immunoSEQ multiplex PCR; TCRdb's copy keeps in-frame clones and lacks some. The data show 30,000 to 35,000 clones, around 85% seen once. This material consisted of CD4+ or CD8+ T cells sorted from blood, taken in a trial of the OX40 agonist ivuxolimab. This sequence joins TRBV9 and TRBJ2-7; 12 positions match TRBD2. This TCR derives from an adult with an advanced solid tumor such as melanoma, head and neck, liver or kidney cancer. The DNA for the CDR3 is TGTGCCAGCAGCGGGACTAGCGGGACCGAGCAGTACTTC. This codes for CASSGTSGTEQYF.